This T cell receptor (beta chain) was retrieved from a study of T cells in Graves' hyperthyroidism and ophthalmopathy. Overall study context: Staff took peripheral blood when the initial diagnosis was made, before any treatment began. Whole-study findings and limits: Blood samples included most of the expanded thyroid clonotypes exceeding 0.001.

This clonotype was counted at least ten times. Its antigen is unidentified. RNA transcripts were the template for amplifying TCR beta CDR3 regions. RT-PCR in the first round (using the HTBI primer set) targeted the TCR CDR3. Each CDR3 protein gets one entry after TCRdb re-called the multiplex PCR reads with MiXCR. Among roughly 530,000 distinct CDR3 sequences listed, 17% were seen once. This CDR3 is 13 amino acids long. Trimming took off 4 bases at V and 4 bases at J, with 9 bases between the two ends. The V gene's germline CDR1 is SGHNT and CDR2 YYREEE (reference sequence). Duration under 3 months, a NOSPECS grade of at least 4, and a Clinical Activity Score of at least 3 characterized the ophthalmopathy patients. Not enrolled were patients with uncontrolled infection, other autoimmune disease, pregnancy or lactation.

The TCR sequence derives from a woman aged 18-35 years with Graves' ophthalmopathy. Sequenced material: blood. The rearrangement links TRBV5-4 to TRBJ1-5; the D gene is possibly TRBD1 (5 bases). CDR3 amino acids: CASSRGRNQPQHF. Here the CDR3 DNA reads TGTGCCAGCAGCCGGGGACGGAATCAGCCCCAGCATTTT.